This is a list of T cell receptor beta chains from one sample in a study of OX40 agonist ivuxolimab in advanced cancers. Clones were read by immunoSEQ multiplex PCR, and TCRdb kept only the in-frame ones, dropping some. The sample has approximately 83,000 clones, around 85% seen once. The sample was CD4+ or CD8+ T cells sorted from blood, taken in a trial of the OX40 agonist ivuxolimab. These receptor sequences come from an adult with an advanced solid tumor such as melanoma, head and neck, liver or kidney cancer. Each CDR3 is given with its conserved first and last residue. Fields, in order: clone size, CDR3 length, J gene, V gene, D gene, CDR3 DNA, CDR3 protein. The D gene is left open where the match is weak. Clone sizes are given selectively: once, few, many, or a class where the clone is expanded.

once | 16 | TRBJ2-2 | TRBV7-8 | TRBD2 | TGTGCCAGCAGCTCAAAACTAGCGGGGGTTACCGGGGAGCTGTTTTTT | CASSSKLAGVTGELFF
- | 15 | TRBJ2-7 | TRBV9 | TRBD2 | TGTGCCAGCAGCCGTACACGGGAGGCCGATTACGAGCAGTACTTC | CASSRTREADYEQYF
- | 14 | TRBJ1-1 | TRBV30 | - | TGTGCCTGGACCCCTCGCGGAGTAAACACTGAAGCTTTCTTT | CAWTPRGVNTEAFF
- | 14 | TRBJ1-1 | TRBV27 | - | TGTGCCAGCAGTTTATATATGGGTGGCACTGAAGCTTTCTTT | CASSLYMGGTEAFF
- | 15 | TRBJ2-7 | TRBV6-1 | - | TGTGCCAGCAGCGCCGCGTTATCGGGGGCGAACGAGCAGTACTTC | CASSAALSGANEQYF
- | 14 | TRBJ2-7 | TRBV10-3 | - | TGTGCCAGCAGCCTTCTAGGCGTGGGGGGCGAGCAGTACTTC | CASSLLGVGGEQYF
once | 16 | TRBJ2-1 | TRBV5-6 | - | TGTGCCAGCAGCTTGGATTGGGCGGTTACCTACAATGAGCAGTTCTTC | CASSLDWAVTYNEQFF
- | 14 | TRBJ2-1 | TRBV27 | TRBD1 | TGTGCCAGCAGTGTCTGGGACAGATACAATGAGCAGTTCTTC | CASSVWDRYNEQFF
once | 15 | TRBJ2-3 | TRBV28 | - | TGTGCCAGCAGTGGCGCCGGTGCGGGGACAGATACGCAGTATTTT | CASSGAGAGTDTQYF
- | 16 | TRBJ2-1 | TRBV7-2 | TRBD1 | TGTGCCAGCAGCCAGTCGGGACAGGGATCCTACAATGAGCAGTTCTTC | CASSQSGQGSYNEQFF